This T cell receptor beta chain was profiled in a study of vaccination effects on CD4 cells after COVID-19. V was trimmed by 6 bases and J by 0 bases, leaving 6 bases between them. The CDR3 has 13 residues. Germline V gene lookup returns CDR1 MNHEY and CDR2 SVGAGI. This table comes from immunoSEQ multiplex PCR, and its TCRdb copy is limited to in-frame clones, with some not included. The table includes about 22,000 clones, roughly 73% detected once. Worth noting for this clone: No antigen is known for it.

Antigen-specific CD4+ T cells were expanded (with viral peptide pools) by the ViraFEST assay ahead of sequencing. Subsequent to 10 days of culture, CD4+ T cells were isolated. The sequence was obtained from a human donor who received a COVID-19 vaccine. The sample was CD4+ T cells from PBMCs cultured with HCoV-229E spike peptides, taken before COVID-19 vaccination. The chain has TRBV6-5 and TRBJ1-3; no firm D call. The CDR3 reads CASRLSSGNTIYF. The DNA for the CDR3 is TGTGCCAGCAGATTGAGCTCTGGAAACACCATATATTTT.